The following is a T cell receptor (beta chain) sequence with its context. Its antigen is currently unknown. This entry comes from a study of cytomegalovirus exposure and HLA in healthy donors. Overall study findings and caveats: Presence/absence analyses treated sequencing depth as roughly uniform across donors.

The PCR employed 60 Vbeta primers together with 13 Jbeta primers. TCRdb's copy holds only in-frame clones and misses some; the assay was immunoSEQ multiplex PCR. The data hold about 160,000 clones, with 71% observed a single time. The V gene's germline CDR1 is KGHSH and CDR2 LQKENI. V lost 4 bases to trimming and J lost 8 bases; unmatched junction nucleotides: 4. The CDR3 contains 13 residues. This clonotype was sampled from a woman younger than 45 in good health and CMV-seronegative. The gene calls are TRBV18 and TRBJ1-4; 7 bases are shared with TRBD1. The sample comprised PBMCs. The CDR3 reads CASSRGTEEKLFF. The CDR3 bases are TGTGCCAGCTCACGCGGGACAGAAGAAAAACTGTTTTTT.